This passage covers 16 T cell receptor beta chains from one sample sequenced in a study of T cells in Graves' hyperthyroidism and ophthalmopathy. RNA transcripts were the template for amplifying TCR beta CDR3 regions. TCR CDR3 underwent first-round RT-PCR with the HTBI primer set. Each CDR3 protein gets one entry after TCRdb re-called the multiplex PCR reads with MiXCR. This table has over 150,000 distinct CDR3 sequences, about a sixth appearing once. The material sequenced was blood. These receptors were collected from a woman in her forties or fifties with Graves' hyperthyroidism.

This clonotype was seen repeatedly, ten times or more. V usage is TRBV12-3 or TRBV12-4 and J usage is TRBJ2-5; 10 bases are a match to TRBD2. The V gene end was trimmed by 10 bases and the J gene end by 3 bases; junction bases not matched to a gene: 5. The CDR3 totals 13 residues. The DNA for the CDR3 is TGTGCCATTACTAGCGGGGAGAAAGAGACCCAGTACTTC. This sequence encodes CAITSGEKETQYF.

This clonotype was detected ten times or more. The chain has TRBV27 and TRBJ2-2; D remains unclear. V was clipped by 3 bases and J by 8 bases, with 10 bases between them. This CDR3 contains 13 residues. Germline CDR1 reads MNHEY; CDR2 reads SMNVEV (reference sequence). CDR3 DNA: TGTGCCAGCAGTTTTGTGGGATTAGGGGAGCTGTTTTTT. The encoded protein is CASSFVGLGELFF.

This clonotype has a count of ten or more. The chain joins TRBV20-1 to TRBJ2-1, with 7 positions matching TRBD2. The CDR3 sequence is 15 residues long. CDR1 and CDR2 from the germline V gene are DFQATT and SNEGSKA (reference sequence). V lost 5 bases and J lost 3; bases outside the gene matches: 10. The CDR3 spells CSAPGGGIHYNEQFF. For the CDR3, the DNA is TGCAGTGCTCCGGGGGGAGGGATCCACTACAATGAGCAGTTCTTC.

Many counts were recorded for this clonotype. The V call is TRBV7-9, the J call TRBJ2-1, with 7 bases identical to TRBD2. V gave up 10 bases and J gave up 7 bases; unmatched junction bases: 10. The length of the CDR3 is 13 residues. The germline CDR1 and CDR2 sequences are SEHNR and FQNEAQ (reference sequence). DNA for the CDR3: TGTGCCATTCGCGCAGCGGGGATGAATGAGCAGTTCTTC. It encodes CAIRAAGMNEQFF. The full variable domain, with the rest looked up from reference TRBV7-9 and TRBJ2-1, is DTGVSQNPRHKITKRGQNVTFRCDPISEHNRLYWYRQTLGQGPEFLTYFQNEAQLEKSRLLSDRFSAERPKGSFSTLEIQRTEQGDSAMYLCAIRAAGMNEQFFGPGTRLTVL.

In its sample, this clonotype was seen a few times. The CDR3 sequence: CASSLAGNPLLAKNIQYF. In DNA form, the CDR3 reads TGTGCCAGCAGCTTAGCCGGGAACCCCTTACTTGCCAAAAACATTCAGTACTTC. The chain couples TRBV5-6 to TRBJ2-4, with D possibly TRBD2 on 5 matching bases. In germline, CDR1 is SGHDT, CDR2 YYEEEE. The CDR3 is 18 amino acids. The V end lost 2 bases, the J end lost 1 base, and 19 bases lay between the germline ends.

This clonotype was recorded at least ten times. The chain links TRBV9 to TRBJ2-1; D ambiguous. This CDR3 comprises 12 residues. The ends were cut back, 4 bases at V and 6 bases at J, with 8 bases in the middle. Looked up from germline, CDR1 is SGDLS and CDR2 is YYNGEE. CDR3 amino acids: CASSPDGNEQFF. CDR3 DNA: TGTGCCAGCAGCCCCGACGGCAATGAGCAGTTCTTC.

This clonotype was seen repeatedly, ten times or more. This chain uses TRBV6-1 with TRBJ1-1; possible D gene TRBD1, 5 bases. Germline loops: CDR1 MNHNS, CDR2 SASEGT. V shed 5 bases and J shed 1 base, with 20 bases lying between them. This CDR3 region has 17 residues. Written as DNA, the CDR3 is TGTGCCAGCAGTTCCCAGGGCAGCGGTCTCTCGAACACTGAAGCTTTCTTT. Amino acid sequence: CASSSQGSGLSNTEAFF.

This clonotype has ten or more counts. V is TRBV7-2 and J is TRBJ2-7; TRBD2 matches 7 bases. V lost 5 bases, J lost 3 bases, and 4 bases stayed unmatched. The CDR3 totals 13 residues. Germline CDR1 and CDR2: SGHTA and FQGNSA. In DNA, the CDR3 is TGTGCCAGCAGCGCCGGGACTATCTACGAGCAGTACTTC. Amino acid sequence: CASSAGTIYEQYF.

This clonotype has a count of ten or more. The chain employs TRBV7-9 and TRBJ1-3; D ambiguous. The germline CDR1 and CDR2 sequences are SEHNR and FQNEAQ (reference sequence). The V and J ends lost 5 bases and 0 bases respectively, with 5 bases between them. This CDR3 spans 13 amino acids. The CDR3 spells CASSPASGNTIYF. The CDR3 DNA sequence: TGTGCCAGCAGCCCCGCCTCTGGAAACACCATATATTTT.

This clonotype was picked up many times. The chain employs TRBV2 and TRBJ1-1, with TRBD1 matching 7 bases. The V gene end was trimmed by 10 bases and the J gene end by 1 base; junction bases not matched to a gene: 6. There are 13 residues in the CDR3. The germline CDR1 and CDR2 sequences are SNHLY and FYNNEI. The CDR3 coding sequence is TGTGCCAAAAGGGGGCTGACGAACACTGAAGCTTTCTTT. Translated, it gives CAKRGLTNTEAFF.

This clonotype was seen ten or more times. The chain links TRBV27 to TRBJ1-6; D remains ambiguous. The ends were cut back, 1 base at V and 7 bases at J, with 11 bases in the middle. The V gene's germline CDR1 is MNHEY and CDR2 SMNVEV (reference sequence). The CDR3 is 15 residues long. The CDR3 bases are TGTGCCAGCAGTTTATTGATCGACCCCAATTCACCCCTCCACTTT. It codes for CASSLLIDPNSPLHF.

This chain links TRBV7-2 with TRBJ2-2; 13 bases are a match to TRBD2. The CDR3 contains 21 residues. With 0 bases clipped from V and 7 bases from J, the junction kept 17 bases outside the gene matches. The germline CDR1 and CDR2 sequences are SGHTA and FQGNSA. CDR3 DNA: TGTGCCAGCAGCTTAGCAGACTTGGGCCGACTAGCGGGGGGTAAAGGCGGGGAGCTGTTTTTT. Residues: CASSLADLGRLAGGKGGELFF. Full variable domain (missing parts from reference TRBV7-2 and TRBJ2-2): GAGVSQSPSNKVTEKGKDVELRCDPISGHTALYWYRQSLGQGLEFLIYFQGNSAPDKSGLPSDRFSAERTGGSVSTLTIQRTQQEDSAVYLCASSLADLGRLAGGKGGELFFGEGSRLTVL.

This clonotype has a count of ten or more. The CDR3 reads CASSSRTGIGPLHF. CDR3 nucleotide sequence: TGTGCCAGCAGCTCCCGGACAGGGATTGGGCCCCTCCACTTT. The V call is TRBV7-8, the J call TRBJ1-6, with TRBD1 matching 8 bases. Trimming cost V 4 bases and J 13 bases; bases outside gene matches: 9. The CDR3 totals 14 residues. Per germline, CDR1 SGHVS and CDR2 FQNEAQ.

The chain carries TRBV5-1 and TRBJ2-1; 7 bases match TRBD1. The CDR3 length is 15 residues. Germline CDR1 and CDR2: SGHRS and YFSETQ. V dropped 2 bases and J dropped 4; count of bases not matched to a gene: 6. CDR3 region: CASSFLQGQYNEQFF. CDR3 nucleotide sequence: TGCGCCAGCAGCTTCCTACAGGGGCAGTACAATGAGCAGTTCTTC.

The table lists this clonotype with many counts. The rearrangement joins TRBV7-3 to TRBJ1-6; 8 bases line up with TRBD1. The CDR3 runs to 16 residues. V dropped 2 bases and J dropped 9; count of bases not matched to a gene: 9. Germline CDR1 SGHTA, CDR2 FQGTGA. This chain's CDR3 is CASSLHGQGGFSPLHF. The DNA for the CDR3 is TGTGCCAGCAGCTTACATGGACAGGGTGGTTTTTCACCCCTCCACTTT.

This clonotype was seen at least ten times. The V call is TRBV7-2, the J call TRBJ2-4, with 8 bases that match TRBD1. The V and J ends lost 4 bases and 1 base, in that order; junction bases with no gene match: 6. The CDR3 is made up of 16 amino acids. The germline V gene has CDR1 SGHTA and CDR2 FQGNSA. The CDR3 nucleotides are TGTGCCAGCAGCTCGCCCAGACAGGGGGCCAAAAACATTCAGTACTTC. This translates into CASSSPRQGAKNIQYF.